The entry that follows covers one TCR beta chain sequence. Its matching antigen is unknown. The table came from immunoSEQ multiplex PCR; TCRdb's copy has only in-frame clones and leaves some out. The sample lists more than 5,500 clones; under 90% were seen once. These data are taken from a study of OX40 agonist ivuxolimab in advanced cancers. Study as a whole: Intravenous ivuxolimab at 0.01 to 10 mg/kg was given to patients every 2 weeks. Prior checkpoint blockade (anti-PD-1, anti-PD-L1 or anti-CTLA-4) was permitted; around 39% had it. Broader study findings: CD8+ T cells were the subset that, on average, had more expanded clones than CD4+.

Patients with a history of autoimmune disease or on systemic immunosuppression were excluded. The CDR3 consists of 14 residues. V was clipped by 0 bases and J by 6 bases, with 14 bases between them. Germline V CDR1 and CDR2: SQVTM, ANQGSEA. The origin of this receptor is an adult with an advanced solid tumor such as melanoma, head and neck, liver or kidney cancer. The sample was CD4+ or CD8+ T cells sorted from blood, taken in a trial of the OX40 agonist ivuxolimab. The rearrangement joins TRBV29-1 to TRBJ1-2; maybe TRBD1 (5 bases). The CDR3 DNA reads TGCAGCGTTGAAGATTTACAGGAGAAGGATGGCTACACCTTC. Translating gives CSVEDLQEKDGYTF.